One and the same sample provided the 27 T cell receptor beta chains below, sequenced in a study of T and B cells in COVID-19 patients. BIOMED2 TRB-A/B primer pools were used in multiplex TRB PCR. TCRdb recomputed calls from the multiplex PCR reads with MiXCR, one row per CDR3 protein. The sample lists fewer than 15,000 distinct CDR3 sequences; about 25% were seen once. Blood genomic DNA input for TRB amplification was about 250-500 ng. The sequencing input was blood. These receptors originate from a human donor who had recovered from COVID-19.

The chain uses TRBV29-1 and TRBJ2-1, with D maybe TRBD1 (6 bases). V lost 7 bases to trimming and J lost 3 bases, with 10 bases between them. CDR3 length: 12 residues. Germline lookup yields CDR1 SQVTM and CDR2 ANQGSEA. Here the CDR3 reads CSGQTGYNEQFF. The CDR3 nucleotides read TGCAGCGGGCAGACAGGCTACAATGAGCAGTTCTTC.

Only a few counts were recorded for this clonotype. The rearrangement links TRBV30 to TRBJ1-5; TRBD1 aligns across 9 bases. Trimming removed 2 bases from V and 3 bases from J; junction bases left unmatched: 2. This CDR3 contains 14 residues. Per germline, CDR1 GTSNPN and CDR2 SVGIG (reference sequence). The CDR3 sequence is CAWSTGGNNQPQHF. The DNA of the CDR3 is TGTGCCTGGAGTACAGGGGGCAACAATCAGCCCCAGCATTTT.

This clonotype was counted at least ten times. V is TRBV7-6 and J is TRBJ2-1; no clear D. CDR1 SGHVS and CDR2 FNYEAQ come from the germline V gene. The ends were cut back, 5 bases at V and 0 bases at J, with 5 bases in the middle. The CDR3 consists of 13 residues. The CDR3 coding sequence is TGTGCCAGCAGCGGGAACTCCTACAATGAGCAGTTCTTC. Protein sequence: CASSGNSYNEQFF.

By share, this clonotype ranks as medium-sized. The V call is TRBV6-5, the J call TRBJ2-6; D is uncertain. Germline-derived CDR1 and CDR2 are MNHEY and SVGAGI. This CDR3 contains 14 residues. V lost 6 bases and J 1 base, leaving 7 bases between the germline ends. Here the CDR3 reads CASSQTSGANVLTF. Here the CDR3 DNA reads TGTGCCAGCAGCCAGACGTCTGGGGCCAACGTCCTGACTTTC.

This clonotype has more than one count but fewer than ten. The genes are TRBV18 and TRBJ2-7; D gene uncertain. Trimming took off 2 bases at V and 6 bases at J, with 11 bases between the two ends. Germline CDR1 KGHSH, CDR2 LQKENI. The CDR3 covers 13 residues. CDR3 nucleotides: TGTGCCAGCTCACCAGGGTTGGGTGTCGAGCAGTACTTC. As protein: CASSPGLGVEQYF. The full variable domain, completed using reference TRBV18 and TRBJ2-7, is NAGVMQNPRHLVRRRGQEARLRCSPMKGHSHVYWYRQLPEEGLKFMVYLQKENIIDESGMPKERFSAEFPKEGPSILRIQQVVRGDSAAYFCASSPGLGVEQYFGPGTRLTVT.

This clonotype was seen many times. The CDR3 region is CASRTGQGWEHQHF. The CDR3 DNA reads as TGTGCCAGCAGGACAGGGCAGGGCTGGGAGCACCAGCATTTT. The rearrangement joins TRBV6-2 or TRBV6-3 to TRBJ1-5, with TRBD1 matching over 7 bases. After removal of 6 bases from V and 12 bases from J, the junction contained 14 bases not matched to a gene. The CDR3 totals 14 residues. Germline lookup yields CDR1 MNHEY and CDR2 SVGEGT.

In this sample, this clonotype turned up once. V and J are TRBV19 and TRBJ2-2; 7 positions match TRBD2. The length of the CDR3 is 16 residues. From germline, CDR1 is LNHDA and CDR2 SQIVND (reference sequence). V trimming: 8 bases; J trimming: 3 bases; junction bases outside the gene matches: 12. The chain's CDR3 is CASGTGLAVHTGELFF. In DNA, the CDR3 is TGTGCCAGTGGGACGGGGCTAGCGGTCCACACCGGGGAGCTGTTTTTT. Full variable domain (outside the CDR3, taken from reference TRBV19 and TRBJ2-2): DGGITQSPKYLFRKEGQNVTLSCEQNLNHDAMYWYRQDPGQGLRLIYYSQIVNDFQKGDIAEGYSVSREKKESFPLTVTSAQKNPTAFYLCASGTGLAVHTGELFFGEGSRLTVL.

This clonotype was observed at least ten times. The chain couples TRBV6-6 to TRBJ1-5, with 8 bases matching TRBD1. V was clipped by 2 bases and J by 6 bases; unmatched bases: 6. The CDR3 contains 15 residues. Germline assignment: CDR1 MNHNY and CDR2 SVGAGI (reference sequence). CDR3 DNA: TGTGCCAGCAGTTACCCCGGACAGGGCACTCAGCCCCAGCATTTT. Translation gives CASSYPGQGTQPQHF.

At least ten counts were recorded for this clonotype. CDR3 in amino acids: CASSPYRADTGELFF. CDR3 DNA sequence: TGTGCCAGCTCACCATATAGGGCGGACACCGGGGAGCTGTTTTTT. The rearrangement links TRBV18 to TRBJ2-2; no reliable D call. V dropped 2 bases and J dropped 3 bases, with 10 bases sitting between them. Germline V gives CDR1 KGHSH, CDR2 LQKENI. This CDR3 has 15 residues. Together with reference TRBV18 and TRBJ2-2, the CDR3 gives the full variable domain: NAGVMQNPRHLVRRRGQEARLRCSPMKGHSHVYWYRQLPEEGLKFMVYLQKENIIDESGMPKERFSAEFPKEGPSILRIQQVVRGDSAAYFCASSPYRADTGELFFGEGSRLTVL.

The CDR3, as DNA: TGTGTTAGCAGTTACCCAGGACCCGAGCAGTACTTC. This gives the protein CVSSYPGPEQYF. The gene calls are TRBV6-5 and TRBJ2-7, with D uncertain. Germline V gene data show CDR1 as MNHEY and CDR2 as SVGAGI. CDR3 length: 12 amino acids.

By frequency in the sample, this clonotype is medium-sized. V is TRBV15 and J is TRBJ1-2, with D perhaps TRBD1 (5 bases). Between the trimmed V and J ends, which lost 0 bases and 8 bases, there was a span of 16 bases. This CDR3 contains 15 residues. In germline, CDR1 is LNHNV, CDR2 YYDKDF (reference sequence). CDR3 sequence reads: CATSRDRVRGRGYTF. CDR3 sequence (DNA): TGTGCCACCAGCAGAGATCGTGTTAGGGGCCGCGGCTACACCTTC.

This clonotype was seen a few times. V usage is TRBV4-2 and J usage is TRBJ1-4, with a possible D match to TRBD1 (5 bases). The CDR3 covers 16 residues. V lost 1 base and J 4 bases, leaving 13 bases between the germline ends. Germline loops: CDR1 LGHNA, CDR2 YNFKEQ. This chain's CDR3 is CASSQGNRDGNEKLFF. CDR3 DNA: TGTGCCAGCAGCCAAGGGAACCGGGACGGTAATGAAAAACTGTTTTTT.

This clonotype has more than one count but fewer than ten. V usage is TRBV27 and J usage is TRBJ1-2, with 12 bases matching TRBD1. V shed 6 bases, J shed 6 bases, and the junction held 8 bases outside the gene matches. This CDR3 is 15 amino acids long. Germline V gene data show CDR1 as MNHEY and CDR2 as SMNVEV (reference sequence). The CDR3 DNA sequence: TGTGCCAGCAGCATCGGGGGGACAGGGGGCAATGGCTACACCTTC. The encoded protein is CASSIGGTGGNGYTF.

The genes are TRBV6-5 and TRBJ2-1, with TRBD2 matching over 15 bases. This CDR3 comprises 18 residues. Germline V lookup: CDR1 MNHEY, CDR2 SVGAGI. The J segment lost 2 bases and the V segment lost 6 bases, leaving 8 bases of the junction unmatched. The CDR3, as DNA: TGTGCCAGCAGACTAGGGAGGACTAGCGGGAGGGCCTACAATGAGCAGTTCTTC. It translates to CASRLGRTSGRAYNEQFF.

The V and J genes are TRBV6-5 and TRBJ2-3, with 12 positions matching TRBD2. The CDR3 consists of 16 residues. Germline V gives CDR1 MNHEY, CDR2 SVGAGI. V was pared by 2 bases and J by 8 bases, with 8 bases of the junction left unmatched. The CDR3 sequence is CASSYGASGGGGTQYF. The CDR3, as DNA: TGTGCCAGCAGTTACGGGGCTAGCGGGGGGGGGGGTACGCAGTATTTT.

The V gene is TRBV7-2, the J gene TRBJ2-3, with 8 bases fitting TRBD2. Trimming removed 1 base from V and 3 bases from J; junction bases left unmatched: 6. This CDR3 comprises 16 residues. CDR1 SGHTA and CDR2 FQGNSA come from the germline V gene. The CDR3 loop is CASSLDVASGTDTQYF. CDR3 nucleotides: TGTGCCAGCAGCTTAGATGTAGCTAGCGGGACAGATACGCAGTATTTT.

This clonotype is medium-sized (0.01 to 0.1%) by share. This chain uses TRBV6-5 with TRBJ2-7; D not certain. With 4 bases removed from V and 5 bases from J, the gap between germline ends came to 6 bases. Germline assignment: CDR1 MNHEY and CDR2 SVGAGI. The CDR3 is 11 amino acids. DNA of the CDR3: TGTGCCAGCAGTTCCCTAAACGAGCAGTACTTC. Translation: CASSSLNEQYF.

By sample share, this clonotype is medium-sized. V gene TRBV15 combines with J gene TRBJ2-1, with 8 bases matching TRBD1. Germline CDR1 reads LNHNV; CDR2 reads YYDKDF (reference sequence). The J segment lost 0 bases and the V segment lost 6 bases, leaving 1 base of the junction unmatched. This CDR3 region has 14 residues. Here the CDR3 DNA reads TGTGCCACCAGGACAGGGGACTCCTACAATGAGCAGTTCTTC. Translated, it gives CATRTGDSYNEQFF.

The chain uses TRBV5-4 and TRBJ1-2, with a possible D match to TRBD1 (5 bases). This CDR3 is built from 16 residues. Germline V gene data show CDR1 as SGHNT and CDR2 as YYREEE (reference sequence). V lost 0 bases to trimming and J lost 6 bases, with 18 bases between them. The CDR3 protein is CASSLAISGHAHGYTF. The CDR3 DNA reads TGTGCCAGCAGCTTGGCAATCTCAGGACATGCCCATGGCTACACCTTC.

This clonotype was picked up a small number of times. DNA of the CDR3: TGCAGTGCTCGACTAGCGGCGGGCTACAATGAGCAGTTCTTC. It specifies CSARLAAGYNEQFF. The rearrangement uses TRBV20-1 and TRBJ2-1, with TRBD2 matching over 9 bases. In germline, CDR1 is DFQATT, CDR2 SNEGSKA (reference sequence). This CDR3 comprises 14 residues. J was trimmed by 3 bases and V by 5 bases; bases with no gene match: 5.

This clonotype came up a few times. This chain connects TRBV5-5 to TRBJ1-1, with D tentatively TRBD1 (6 bases). V dropped 4 bases and J dropped 0 bases, with 19 bases sitting between them. This CDR3 has 17 amino acids. Germline V gives CDR1 SGHKS, CDR2 YYEKEE (reference sequence). The CDR3 DNA reads as TGTGCCAGCAGCCGCCTCCCACGAGACAGGTTGAACACTGAAGCTTTCTTT. It specifies CASSRLPRDRLNTEAFF. Looking up the rest from reference TRBV5-5 and TRBJ1-1 gives the full variable domain: DAGVTQSPTHLIKTRGQQVTLRCSPISGHKSVSWYQQVLGQGPQFIFQYYEKEERGRGNFPDRFSARQFPNYSSELNVNALLLGDSALYLCASSRLPRDRLNTEAFFGQGTRLTVV.

This chain connects TRBV5-6 to TRBJ1-3; D call uncertain. The CDR3 extends over 16 amino acids. Germline V lookup: CDR1 SGHDT, CDR2 YYEEEE. The germline V and J ends were trimmed by 0 bases and 0 bases, with 10 bases remaining between them. The CDR3 nucleotides read TGTGCCAGCAGCTTGGTATCCGTTAACTCTGGAAACACCATATATTTT. Translation gives CASSLVSVNSGNTIYF.

This clonotype appeared a few times. J is TRBJ2-7 and V is TRBV21-1. TRBV21-1 is recorded as a pseudogene. The CDR3 extends over 14 amino acids. The CDR3, as DNA: TGTGCCAGCAGCAAATTAAGATTGGTTGACGAGCAGTACTTC. This codes for CASSKLRLVDEQYF.

This clonotype occurred many times. The rearrangement joins TRBV5-1 to TRBJ1-4; D ambiguous. Trimming took off 0 bases at V and 2 bases at J, with 11 bases between the two ends. The CDR3 consists of 16 residues. The germline gives CDR1 SGHRS, CDR2 YFSETQ. The CDR3 protein is CASSLDGSTTNEKLFF. CDR3 DNA: TGCGCCAGCAGCTTGGATGGGAGTACGACTAATGAAAAACTGTTTTTT.

This clonotype came up many times. J is TRBJ1-3 and V is TRBV30; no firm D call. V was clipped by 6 bases and J by 1 base, with 13 bases between them. This CDR3 has 14 amino acids. In germline, CDR1 is GTSNPN, CDR2 SVGIG (reference sequence). This chain's CDR3 is CACHHTGSGNTIYF. In nucleotides, the CDR3 is TGTGCCTGTCACCACACGGGATCTGGAAACACCATATATTTT.

This clonotype has only a few counts. V gene TRBV11-1 combines with J gene TRBJ1-1; 7 nucleotides match TRBD1. CDR3 size: 13 residues. Trimming cost V 6 bases and J 6 bases; bases outside gene matches: 7. Germline CDR1 SGHAT, CDR2 FQDESV (reference sequence). CDR3 DNA sequence: TGTGCCAGCAGAATAACAGGGGACGCTGAAGCTTTCTTT. As protein: CASRITGDAEAFF.

This chain links TRBV9 with TRBJ1-4; maybe TRBD1 (5 bases). V lost 3 bases to trimming and J lost 7 bases, with 16 bases between them. The CDR3 contains 15 residues. Germline loops: CDR1 SGDLS, CDR2 YYNGEE. The CDR3 spells CASSARRDGGEKLFF. The CDR3 DNA reads as TGTGCCAGCAGCGCCCGGAGGGACGGAGGTGAAAAACTGTTTTTT.